The rows below give T cell receptor beta chains drawn from one sample of a study of cytomegalovirus exposure and HLA in healthy donors. Clones were read by immunoSEQ multiplex PCR, and TCRdb kept only the in-frame ones, dropping some. The sample holds about 190,000 clones, around 79% seen once. Sequencing was performed on PBMCs. All receptors come from a woman aged 18-29 years in good health and CMV-seronegative. CDR3s include the opening cysteine and the closing phenylalanine or tryptophan. Fields, in order: V gene, D gene, CDR3 length, clone size, J gene, CDR3 protein, CDR3 DNA. D genes are given only for firm matches. Clone size is shown for a subset of rows, as once, few, many or a class of expanded clone.

TRBV5-6,TRBD1,15,NA,TRBJ2-7,CASSGGDRGLYEQYF,TGTGCCAGCAGCGGAGGGGACAGGGGGCTCTACGAGCAGTACTTC
TRBV7-6,TRBD1,15,NA,TRBJ2-7,CASSTPTRDRSEQYF,TGTGCCAGCAGCACACCAACCCGGGACAGGTCCGAGCAGTACTTC
TRBV5-4,TRBD1,15,NA,TRBJ1-4,CASSFRQGLFEKLFF,TGTGCCAGCAGCTTCCGACAGGGTTTGTTTGAAAAACTGTTTTTT
TRBV28,TRBD1,15,NA,TRBJ1-2,CASSHTGDGNYGYTF,TGTGCCAGCAGCCACACAGGGGACGGAAACTATGGCTACACCTTC
TRBV5-1,TRBD1,17,NA,TRBJ2-1,CASSWGTGGLTYNEQFF,TGCGCCAGCAGCTGGGGGACAGGGGGCCTGACGTACAATGAGCAGTTCTTC
TRBV6-5,TRBD1,15,few,TRBJ2-7,CASSYGFQGAYEQYF,TGTGCCAGCAGTTACGGTTTCCAGGGGGCCTACGAGCAGTACTTC
TRBV7-9,NA,12,NA,TRBJ2-1,CASSPGGFEQFF,TGTGCCAGCAGCCCCGGCGGGTTTGAGCAGTTCTTC
TRBV30,TRBD1,12,few,TRBJ2-7,CAYDRDSYEQYF,TGTGCCTATGACAGGGACTCCTACGAGCAGTACTTC
TRBV11-2,NA,13,NA,TRBJ1-2,CASSTPENYGYTF,TGTGCCAGCAGCACTCCGGAGAACTATGGCTACACCTTC
TRBV15,NA,15,NA,TRBJ2-5,CATSRGGGDQETQYF,TGTGCCACCAGCAGAGGAGGGGGGGACCAAGAGACCCAGTACTTC
TRBV5-1,NA,11,NA,TRBJ2-7,CASSFSDEQYF,TGCGCCAGCAGCTTTAGCGACGAGCAGTACTTC
TRBV13,TRBD1,14,NA,TRBJ1-1,CASSQGGQITEAFF,TGTGCCAGCAGCCAGGGGGGACAGATCACTGAAGCTTTCTTT
TRBV19,NA,18,NA,TRBJ1-3,CASSQRRETWDSGNTIYF,TGTGCCAGTAGTCAACGCAGGGAAACGTGGGACTCTGGAAACACCATATATTTT
TRBV21-1,NA,16,NA,TRBJ1-5,CASSKRAGGAGQPQHF,TGTGCCAGCAGCAAAAGGGCAGGGGGCGCAGGACAGCCCCAGCATTTT
TRBV7-6,TRBD1,14,NA,TRBJ2-5,CASSTGTGQETQYF,TGTGCCAGCAGCACAGGGACAGGGCAAGAGACCCAGTACTTC
TRBV5-6,NA,14,NA,TRBJ2-4,CASSLVVSRGIQYF,TGTGCCAGCAGCTTGGTCGTTAGCCGCGGCATTCAGTACTTC
TRBV5-6,NA,14,NA,TRBJ1-2,CASSLGAENYGYTF,TGTGCCAGCAGTTTAGGGGCGGAGAACTATGGCTACACCTTC
TRBV5-1,NA,15,NA,TRBJ1-1,CASSLGSTVNTEAFF,TGCGCCAGCAGCTTGGGATCGACAGTGAACACTGAAGCTTTCTTT
TRBV6-1,NA,13,few,TRBJ2-5,CASSEQGAETQYF,TGTGCCAGCAGTGAACAGGGCGCAGAGACCCAGTACTTC
TRBV2,TRBD1,14,few,TRBJ2-7,CASSQGPGGYEQYF,TGTGCCAGCAGCCAAGGGCCAGGGGGCTACGAGCAGTACTTC
TRBV5-1,NA,17,NA,TRBJ2-1,CASSRGAGGGTYNEQFF,TGCGCCAGCAGCAGGGGGGCGGGCGGGGGTACCTACAATGAGCAGTTCTTC
TRBV21-1,NA,14,few,TRBJ2-5,CASSTTTGRETQYF,TGTGCCAGCAGCACAACAACAGGGAGAGAGACCCAGTACTTC
TRBV5-4,NA,16,NA,TRBJ1-1,CASSLGYGGRDAEAFF,TGTGCCAGCAGTTTGGGGTATGGGGGCAGGGACGCTGAAGCTTTCTTT
TRBV28,TRBD2,16,NA,TRBJ2-5,CASRQYPSGGVKTQYF,TGTGCCAGCAGACAATACCCTAGCGGGGGCGTAAAGACCCAGTACTTC
TRBV4-2,TRBD1,16,NA,TRBJ1-2,CASSQTPDRGSGGYTF,TGTGCCAGCAGCCAAACTCCGGACAGGGGGTCGGGTGGCTACACCTTC
TRBV7-3,TRBD1,14,NA,TRBJ1-2,CASSYRTGRGGYTF,TGTGCCAGCAGCTACCGGACAGGGCGAGGCGGCTACACCTTC
TRBV14,NA,14,NA,TRBJ1-6,CASSRGLYNSPLHF,TGTGCCAGCAGCCGGGGACTGTATAATTCACCCCTCCACTTT
TRBV27,TRBD1,14,NA,TRBJ1-4,CASTRQGVGEKLFF,TGTGCCAGCACACGACAGGGTGTGGGAGAAAAACTGTTTTTT